This is a list of T cell receptor beta chains from one sample in a study of metastatic and nonmetastatic thyroid tumors. MiXCR re-clonotyped the PCR reads for TCRdb. The sample lists 30,000 or so clones, about 30% occurring once. Sequenced sample: blood. Source of these receptors: a female donor with papillary thyroid cancer or a benign thyroid nodule (not recorded which). Some clones in this sample may be carry-over from other donors' samples. CDR3s include the opening cysteine and the closing phenylalanine or tryptophan. A D gene is named only where the DNA matches it firmly. Where a row states a size, it is once, few, many or the class of an expanded clone; other rows omit it.

D: TRBD1; V: TRBV27; size: many; J: TRBJ2-7; CDR3: CASSLRDRGHEQYF; DNA: TGTGCCAGCAGTCTCCGGGACAGGGGTCACGAGCAGTATTTC
D: NA; V: TRBV6-1; size: many; J: TRBJ1-5; CDR3: CASSEEGRGYSNQPQHF; DNA: TGTGCCAGCAGTGAAGAAGGCAGGGGTTATAGCAATCAGCCCCAGCATTTT
D: NA; V: TRBV30; size: many; J: TRBJ1-1; CDR3: CAWSAPTGNGVNTEAFF; DNA: TGTGCCTGGAGCGCCCCCACAGGGAACGGGGTGAACACTGAAGCTTTCTTT
D: NA; V: TRBV7-8; size: many; J: TRBJ1-1; CDR3: CASRKRGETEAFF; DNA: TGTGCCAGCAGGAAACGAGGGGAAACTGAAGCTTTCTTT
D: NA; V: TRBV10-2; size: many; J: TRBJ2-4; CDR3: CASSENRVSNPLAKNIQYF; DNA: TGCGCCAGCAGTGAGAACAGGGTATCAAACCCCCTAGCCAAAAACATTCAGTACTTC
D: NA; V: TRBV7-2; size: many; J: TRBJ1-3; CDR3: CASSQSLSGGSGNTIYF; DNA: TGTGCCAGCAGCCAAAGCCTATCGGGGGGTTCTGGAAACACCATATATTTT
D: NA; V: TRBV30; size: many; J: TRBJ2-3; CDR3: CAWGRGSYTDTQYF; DNA: TGTGCCTGGGGCCGGGGGTCTTACACAGATACGCAGTATTTT
D: TRBD1; V: TRBV6-2/TRBV6-3; size: NA; J: TRBJ2-1; CDR3: CASSPERTGGNEQFF; DNA: TGTGCCAGCAGCCCAGAGCGGACAGGGGGTAATGAGCAGTTCTTC
D: TRBD1; V: TRBV27; size: NA; J: TRBJ1-2; CDR3: CASSLAGTGAPANYGYTF; DNA: TGTGCCAGCAGTTTGGCCGGGACAGGGGCCCCAGCTAACTATGGCTACACCTTC
D: TRBD1; V: TRBV28; size: NA; J: TRBJ2-1; CDR3: CASSLEGQVPFF; DNA: TGTGCCAGCAGTTTGGAGGGACAGGTGCCGTTCTTC
D: TRBD1; V: TRBV12-3/TRBV12-4; size: medium-sized; J: TRBJ1-1; CDR3: CASRRQGATEAFF; DNA: TGTGCCAGCAGGAGGCAGGGGGCCACTGAAGCTTTCTTT
D: NA; V: TRBV19; size: few; J: TRBJ2-2; CDR3: CASSVYGANTGELFF; DNA: TGTGCCAGTAGTGTTTACGGGGCGAACACCGGGGAGCTGTTTTTT
D: NA; V: TRBV5-1; size: many; J: TRBJ2-2; CDR3: CASSLVGGGELFF; DNA: TGCGCCAGCAGCTTGGTTGGAGGCGGGGAGCTGTTTTTT
D: TRBD1; V: TRBV5-1; size: many; J: TRBJ1-2; CDR3: CASSYTGTGNGYTF; DNA: TGCGCCAGCAGCTACACCGGGACAGGGAATGGCTACACCTTC
D: TRBD1; V: TRBV9; size: NA; J: TRBJ1-3; CDR3: CASSGEGTAGNTIYF; DNA: TGTGCCAGCAGCGGTGAAGGGACAGCCGGAAACACCATATATTTT
D: NA; V: TRBV2; size: NA; J: TRBJ2-2; CDR3: CASSPRGAGELFF; DNA: TGTGCCAGCAGCCCCAGGGGGGCCGGGGAGCTGTTTTTT
D: TRBD2; V: TRBV15; size: NA; J: TRBJ2-7; CDR3: CATSRDVGLGSYEQYF; DNA: TGTGCCACCAGCAGAGACGTAGGACTAGGGTCCTACGAGCAGTACTTC
D: NA; V: TRBV6-1; size: NA; J: TRBJ2-7; CDR3: CASIYVHGGEQYF; DNA: TGTGCCAGCATATACGTACATGGGGGCGAGCAGTACTTC
D: TRBD2; V: TRBV19; size: many; J: TRBJ2-4; CDR3: CASSPLPGGSAKNIQYF; DNA: TGTGCCAGTAGTCCCCTCCCTGGCGGGAGTGCCAAAAACATTCAGTACTTC
D: NA; V: TRBV3-1; size: NA; J: TRBJ1-5; CDR3: CDSSHLNGPAQHF; DNA: TGTGACAGCAGCCACCTAAACGGCCCCGCCCAGCATTTT
D: NA; V: TRBV19; size: NA; J: TRBJ1-2; CDR3: CASTPKATAYGYTF; DNA: TGTGCCAGTACCCCGAAGGCGACTGCGTATGGCTACACCTTC